These 11 T cell receptor beta chains came from one sample sequenced in a study of blood T cell repertoires in COVID-19. Assay used: immunoSEQ multiplex PCR; TCRdb lists only in-frame clones, some missing. The sample carries a few hundred thousand clones, about 91% recorded once. Sequencing was performed on peripheral blood. These receptors came from a woman in her 50s with COVID-19, enrolled during active disease.

J is TRBJ2-1 and V is TRBV19; the match to TRBD1 covers 7 bases. V shed 9 bases, J shed 4 bases, and the junction held 9 bases outside the gene matches. The germline V gene has CDR1 LNHDA and CDR2 SQIVND (reference sequence). The length of the CDR3 is 14 residues. DNA of the CDR3: TGTGCCAGACCCCAGGGGACAGTGTACAATGAGCAGTTCTTC. This sequence encodes CARPQGTVYNEQFF.

This chain connects TRBV5-4 to TRBJ1-6; TRBD1 agrees at 7 bases. Trimming at V came to 4 bases and at J to 0 bases, leaving 4 bases not matched to a gene. The germline gives CDR1 SGHNT, CDR2 YYREEE (reference sequence). The CDR3 has 16 amino acids. The CDR3 sequence is CASSRDRFSYNSPLHF. The CDR3 region has the DNA TGTGCCAGCAGCCGGGACAGATTCTCCTATAATTCACCCCTCCACTTT.

The gene calls are TRBV2 and TRBJ2-6; no firm D call. The CDR3 loop spans 12 amino acids. V shed 6 bases and J shed 14 bases, with 14 bases lying between them. From germline, CDR1 is SNHLY and CDR2 FYNNEI. The CDR3 DNA follows: TGTGCCAGCAGCGTCGGCCCGGAGATCCTGACTTTC. As protein: CASSVGPEILTF.

This rearrangement joins TRBV19 to TRBJ1-3; D might be TRBD1 (6 bases). The germline V gene encodes CDR1 LNHDA and CDR2 SQIVND (reference sequence). The CDR3 loop spans 15 amino acids. V was clipped by 5 bases and J by 2 bases, with 13 bases between them. In nucleotides, the CDR3 is TGTGCCAGTAGTCCCCAGGACAGAGCTGGAAACACCATATATTTT. Protein product: CASSPQDRAGNTIYF.

The chain is built from TRBV3-1 (or the pseudogene TRBV3-2) and TRBJ1-1; unclear D gene. Trimming stripped 5 bases from V and 1 base from J, with 11 bases between. Germline values: CDR1 LGHDT, CDR2 YNNKEL (reference sequence). The CDR3 covers 14 residues. In DNA, the CDR3 is TGTGCCAGCAGCAGCCGAGGGCCGAACACTGAAGCTTTCTTT. This sequence encodes CASSSRGPNTEAFF.

This chain uses TRBV5-1 with TRBJ1-6; D is uncertain. Deletions cut 0 bases from V and 10 bases from J, with 14 bases between. Germline CDR1 reads SGHRS; CDR2 reads YFSETQ. This CDR3 has 15 amino acids. CDR3 nucleotides: TGCGCCAGCAGCTTGGCCGGTCCCAAGAGGTCACCCCTCCACTTT. Its translation: CASSLAGPKRSPLHF.

This clone was counted a single time. The chain couples TRBV6-5 to TRBJ1-6; weak D call: TRBD1 (5 bases). Germline V CDR1 and CDR2: MNHEY, SVGAGI. Trimming shortened V by 0 bases and J by 14 bases, and 11 bases separated the two germline ends. This CDR3 is 13 amino acids long. The chain's CDR3 is CASSYSKGSTLHF. CDR3 nucleotides: TGTGCCAGCAGTTACTCCAAGGGGTCGACCCTCCACTTT.

CDR3: CASSLRTVSSTDTQYF. CDR3 nucleotides: TGTGCCAGCAGCTTGCGGACAGTCTCTAGCACAGATACGCAGTATTTT. V is TRBV11-1 and J is TRBJ2-3, with D possibly being TRBD1 (6 bases). This CDR3 spans 16 amino acids. Germline values: CDR1 SGHAT, CDR2 FQDESV (reference sequence). V lost 3 bases and J 0 bases, leaving 13 bases between the germline ends.

This clone was found once. The chain links TRBV5-5 to TRBJ1-2; D remains unclear. The germline V gene has CDR1 SGHKS and CDR2 YYEKEE (reference sequence). The CDR3 sequence is 18 residues long. Trimming shortened V by 3 bases and J by 2 bases, and 23 bases separated the two germline ends. The DNA for the CDR3 is TGTGCCAGCAGCTACTACCGGGGAGAGGAGGGAGGAAACTATGGCTACACCTTC. Its translation: CASSYYRGEEGGNYGYTF.

The chain joins TRBV11-2 to TRBJ2-7; D is perhaps TRBD2 (6 bases). Trimming stripped 3 bases from V and 2 bases from J, with 11 bases between. CDR1 SGHAT and CDR2 FQNNGV come from the germline V gene. CDR3 length: 14 amino acids. The CDR3 is CASSFGGDAYEQYF. The CDR3 DNA reads as TGTGCCAGCAGCTTTGGAGGGGACGCCTACGAGCAGTACTTC. The full variable domain, its missing parts supplied by reference TRBV11-2 and TRBJ2-7, is EAGVAQSPRYKIIEKRQSVAFWCNPISGHATLYWYQQILGQGPKLLIQFQNNGVVDDSQLPKDRFSAERLKGVDSTLKIQPAKLEDSAVYLCASSFGGDAYEQYFGPGTRLTVT.

This rearrangement joins TRBV15 to TRBJ2-2; a possible D gene is TRBD1 (7 bases). Germline V gene data show CDR1 as LNHNV and CDR2 as YYDKDF (reference sequence). V lost 0 bases and J 7 bases, leaving 9 bases between the germline ends. This CDR3 has 14 residues. CDR3 sequence reads: CATSRDQGGGELFF. CDR3 in DNA: TGTGCCACCAGCAGAGATCAGGGGGGCGGGGAGCTGTTTTTT.